This section outlines one T cell receptor beta chain sequence together with its context. Its antigen is unknown. The data stem from a study of T cell clonotyping in hematopoietic cell transplantation. Regarding the study as a whole: Graft donor and pretransplant recipient Inverse Simpson Index values predicted broader posttransplant TCR diversity.

Libraries were prepared by immunoSEQ multiplex PCR; TCRdb keeps only in-frame clonotypes and omits some of them. This table has roughly 45,000 clones, around 84% appearing once. The V gene lost 6 bases and the J gene lost 0 bases, with 15 bases spanning the gap. CDR3 length: 15 residues. Germline V CDR1 and CDR2: MDHEN, SYDVKM. The sample's time point: recipient sample about 28 days before transplant, after cytoreduction. Recipients were bled about 28 days pretransplant and at posttransplant days 30, 100, 180. This clonotype was sampled from a man aged 55 to 70 with biphenotypic leukemia. Some clones in this sample may be carry-over from other donors' samples. Sequenced material: peripheral blood mononuclear cells, taken before stem cell transplant. The J gene is TRBJ2-7, the V gene TRBV28; a possible D gene is TRBD2 (5 bases). The CDR3 bases are TGTGCCAGCAGCAAGACTACCGCCATCTCCTACGAGCAGTACTTC. Protein: CASSKTTAISYEQYF.